These 18 T cell receptor beta chains originate from one sample sequenced in a study of blood T cell repertoires in COVID-19. Profiled with immunoSEQ multiplex PCR; TCRdb holds only in-frame clones, not every one. The sample shows under 300,000 clones, around 90% of them seen only once. The sample was peripheral blood. The origin of the receptors is a woman in her 40s who had recovered from COVID-19.

The rearrangement uses TRBV19 and TRBJ2-3, with 9 positions matching TRBD2. Germline values: CDR1 LNHDA, CDR2 SQIVND (reference sequence). The CDR3 is made up of 15 amino acids. With V trimmed by 1 base and J by 1 base, 0 bases remained unmatched. The CDR3 sequence: CASSIVAGGTDTQYF. CDR3 bases: TGTGCCAGTAGTATAGTAGCGGGGGGCACAGATACGCAGTATTTT.

V gene TRBV11-3 combines with J gene TRBJ1-1; a weak D match, TRBD1 (5 bases). The V end lost 6 bases, the J end lost 2 bases, and 13 bases lay between the germline ends. Germline V gene data show CDR1 as SGHNT and CDR2 as YENEEA. The CDR3 length is 14 residues. The CDR3 coding sequence is TGTGCCAGCAGTCAGGGTGGCCCAAACACTGAAGCTTTCTTT. Its protein product is CASSQGGPNTEAFF.

About this clone: The sample carries other DNA sequences with the same CDR3. This chain uses TRBV5-1 with TRBJ1-3; the D gene is possibly TRBD1 (5 bases). V was pared by 0 bases and J by 4 bases, with 8 bases between. This CDR3 has 14 residues. The V gene's germline CDR1 is SGHRS and CDR2 YFSETQ. The CDR3 DNA reads TGCGCCAGCAGCTTGGAGCAGGGCGGAAACACCATATATTTT. It codes for CASSLEQGGNTIYF.

This clone occurred a few times. The V gene is TRBV20-1, the J gene TRBJ2-1; no clear D gene. This CDR3 is built from 14 residues. The germline V gene has CDR1 DFQATT and CDR2 SNEGSKA (reference sequence). V was trimmed by 3 bases and J by 0 bases, leaving 9 bases between them. CDR3: CSASPLGSYNEQFF. The CDR3 bases are TGCAGTGCTAGTCCCCTCGGCTCCTACAATGAGCAGTTCTTC.

The chain uses TRBV12-3 or TRBV12-4 and TRBJ1-5; the D is unclear. The CDR3 runs to 13 residues. Trimming removed 1 base at V and 7 bases at J, with 8 bases between. CDR3 sequence: CASSLGEGQPQHF. The CDR3 DNA reads TGTGCCAGCAGTTTAGGGGAGGGACAGCCCCAGCATTTT.

The chain carries TRBV5-1 and TRBJ2-4; TRBD1 might be the D (7 bases). Trimming pared 4 bases from V and 3 bases from J, leaving 11 bases between. The CDR3 sequence is 14 residues long. CDR1 is SGHRS, CDR2 YFSETQ, per germline. CDR3 coding DNA: TGCGCCAGCAGCGCTCAGGGGGGCAAAAACATTCAGTACTTC. It yields the protein CASSAQGGKNIQYF.

The chain has TRBV3-1 (or the pseudogene TRBV3-2) and TRBJ1-5; 7 nucleotides agree with TRBD1. The CDR3 is 17 amino acids. V dropped 3 bases and J dropped 5; count of bases not matched to a gene: 13. Germline V gives CDR1 LGHDT, CDR2 YNNKEL (reference sequence). CDR3 nucleotides: TGTGCCAGCAGCCACGGACAGGCCGGGGGTGCAGATCAGCCCCAGCATTTT. This sequence encodes CASSHGQAGGADQPQHF.

The V and J genes are TRBV3-1 (or the pseudogene TRBV3-2) and TRBJ2-1; TRBD2 is a possible D gene (5 bases). Germline loops: CDR1 LGHDT, CDR2 YNNKEL (reference sequence). V lost 2 bases and J lost 9, with 8 bases in between. The CDR3 runs to 12 residues. The CDR3 protein is CASSQSGFEQFF. The CDR3 DNA sequence: TGTGCCAGCAGCCAAAGCGGTTTTGAGCAGTTCTTC.

This chain connects TRBV27 to TRBJ1-3, with 9 positions matching TRBD1. The CDR3 has 14 amino acids. Germline trimming cut 5 bases from V and 7 bases from J; bases unmatched to any gene: 6. In germline, CDR1 is MNHEY, CDR2 SMNVEV (reference sequence). CDR3 nucleotide sequence: TGTGCCAGCAGTCCGGGACAGGGATTCAACACCATATATTTT. As protein: CASSPGQGFNTIYF.

V usage is TRBV5-1 and J usage is TRBJ2-3; D uncertain. The CDR3 totals 13 residues. V lost 4 bases to trimming and J lost 4 bases, with 10 bases between them. The germline V gene encodes CDR1 SGHRS and CDR2 YFSETQ. The CDR3 spells CASSPPAADTQYF. CDR3 nucleotide sequence: TGCGCCAGCAGCCCCCCCGCGGCAGATACGCAGTATTTT. The entire variable domain, with the rest obtained from reference TRBV5-1 and TRBJ2-3, is as follows: KAGVTQTPRYLIKTRGQQVTLSCSPISGHRSVSWYQQTPGQGLQFLFEYFSETQRNKGNFPGRFSGRQFSNSRSEMNVSTLELGDSALYLCASSPPAADTQYFGPGTRLTVL.

This clone has only one observation. The V call is TRBV7-2, the J call TRBJ2-7, with 11 bases fitting TRBD2. Germline CDR1 reads SGHTA; CDR2 reads FQGNSA. This CDR3 contains 14 residues. With 5 bases clipped from V and 2 bases from J, the junction kept 2 bases outside the gene matches. CDR3 nucleotides: TGTGCCAGCAGCCCGGGACTAGCGGCCTACGAGCAGTACTTC. Translation gives CASSPGLAAYEQYF.

This chain uses TRBV10-3 with TRBJ2-5; D is possibly TRBD2 (6 bases). The CDR3 totals 14 residues. The V end was cut by 0 bases, the J end by 7 bases, with 12 bases between. The germline gives CDR1 ENHRY, CDR2 SYGVKD. The CDR3 coding sequence is TGTGCCATCAGTGAGTCGGGGCGGGGAGGGACCCAGTACTTC. As protein: CAISESGRGGTQYF.

The genes are TRBV30 and TRBJ1-1, with D hard to call. The germline gives CDR1 GTSNPN, CDR2 SVGIG (reference sequence). V lost 0 bases and J lost 4, with 9 bases in between. CDR3 length equals 13 residues. The CDR3 region is CAWSVRRGTEAFF. For the CDR3, the DNA is TGTGCCTGGAGTGTACGTCGGGGCACTGAAGCTTTCTTT.

CDR3 nucleotides: TGTGCCAGCAGTTACACCTTGACAGCCACCTACGAGCAGTACTTC. It yields the protein CASSYTLTATYEQYF. The genes are TRBV6-6 and TRBJ2-7; tentative D call: TRBD1 (5 bases). Trimming left V 2 bases short and J 2 bases short, with 13 bases between. The CDR3 consists of 15 residues. The germline V gene has CDR1 MNHNY and CDR2 SVGAGI (reference sequence).

The V and J genes are TRBV14 and TRBJ2-1; weak D call: TRBD2 (5 bases). This CDR3 has 16 residues. Germline assignment: CDR1 SGHDN and CDR2 FVKESK. Trimming removed 0 bases at V and 5 bases at J, with 14 bases between. The CDR3 DNA reads as TGTGCCAGCAGCCAAGATGTGGCGGGCCCACACAATGAGCAGTTCTTC. Translated: CASSQDVAGPHNEQFF.

The chain employs TRBV1 and TRBJ1-6; the D segment call TRBD1 is taken from the table without a DNA check. TRBV1 constitutes a pseudogene. This CDR3 is 17 amino acids long. The DNA of the CDR3 is TGCACCAGCAGCCAAGGTCCGGGACAGGGGGCTTGGTCACCCCTCCACTTT. This translates into CTSSQGPGQGAWSPLHF.

V and J are TRBV14 and TRBJ2-5; 12 positions agree with TRBD2. V shed 5 bases, J shed 4 bases, and the junction held 8 bases outside the gene matches. This CDR3 has 16 residues. The germline gives CDR1 SGHDN, CDR2 FVKESK. The CDR3 sequence: CASSSWTSGIAETQYF. The DNA of the CDR3 is TGTGCCAGCAGCTCGTGGACTAGCGGGATCGCAGAGACCCAGTACTTC.

The chain employs TRBV28 and TRBJ2-4; no clear D gene. CDR1 MDHEN and CDR2 SYDVKM come from the germline V gene. The CDR3 is 14 residues long. V shed 3 bases and J shed 0 bases, with 6 bases lying between them. The CDR3 sequence is CASSFRLAKNIQYF. The CDR3 bases are TGTGCCAGCAGTTTTCGGTTAGCCAAAAACATTCAGTACTTC.